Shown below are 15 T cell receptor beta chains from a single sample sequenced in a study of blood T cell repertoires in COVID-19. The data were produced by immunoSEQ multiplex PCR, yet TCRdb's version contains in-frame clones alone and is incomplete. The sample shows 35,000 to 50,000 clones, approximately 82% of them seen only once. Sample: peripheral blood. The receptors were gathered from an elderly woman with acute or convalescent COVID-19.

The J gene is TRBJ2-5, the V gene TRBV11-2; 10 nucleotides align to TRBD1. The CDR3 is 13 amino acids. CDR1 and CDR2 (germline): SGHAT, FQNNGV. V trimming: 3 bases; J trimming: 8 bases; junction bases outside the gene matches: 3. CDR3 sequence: CASSLDRGRTQYF. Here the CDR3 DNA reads TGTGCCAGCAGCTTGGACAGGGGGAGAACCCAGTACTTC.

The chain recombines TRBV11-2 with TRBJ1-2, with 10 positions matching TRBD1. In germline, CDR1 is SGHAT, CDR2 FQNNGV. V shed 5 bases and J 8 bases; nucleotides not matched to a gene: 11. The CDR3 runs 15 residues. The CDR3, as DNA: TGTGCCAGCAGCGCATCCGGGACAGGGGTTTACGGCTACACCTTC. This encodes CASSASGTGVYGYTF.

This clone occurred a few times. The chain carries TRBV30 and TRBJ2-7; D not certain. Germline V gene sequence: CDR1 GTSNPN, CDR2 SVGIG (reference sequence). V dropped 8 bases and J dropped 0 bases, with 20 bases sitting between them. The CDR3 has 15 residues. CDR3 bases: TGTGCCCTGGTAAAATCCCAATACATCTCCTACGAGCAGTACTTC. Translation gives CALVKSQYISYEQYF.

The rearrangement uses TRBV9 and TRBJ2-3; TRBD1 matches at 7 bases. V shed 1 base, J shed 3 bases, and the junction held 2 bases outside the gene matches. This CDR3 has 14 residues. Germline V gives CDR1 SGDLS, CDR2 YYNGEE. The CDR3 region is CASSVKGATDTQYF. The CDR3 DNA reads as TGTGCCAGCAGCGTAAAGGGGGCAACAGATACGCAGTATTTT.

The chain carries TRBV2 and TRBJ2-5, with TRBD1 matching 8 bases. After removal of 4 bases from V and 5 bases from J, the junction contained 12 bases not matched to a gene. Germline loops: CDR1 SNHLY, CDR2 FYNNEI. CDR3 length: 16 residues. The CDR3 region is CASSGVPGGVGETQYF. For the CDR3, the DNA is TGTGCCAGCAGTGGGGTTCCAGGGGGCGTGGGGGAGACCCAGTACTTC.

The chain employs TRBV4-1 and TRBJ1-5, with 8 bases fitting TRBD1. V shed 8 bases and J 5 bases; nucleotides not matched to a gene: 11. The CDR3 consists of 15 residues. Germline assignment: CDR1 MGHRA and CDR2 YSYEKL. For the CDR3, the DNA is TGCGCCAGCGGGAAAGGACAGGGCGAGGATCAGCCCCAGCATTTT. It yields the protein CASGKGQGEDQPQHF.

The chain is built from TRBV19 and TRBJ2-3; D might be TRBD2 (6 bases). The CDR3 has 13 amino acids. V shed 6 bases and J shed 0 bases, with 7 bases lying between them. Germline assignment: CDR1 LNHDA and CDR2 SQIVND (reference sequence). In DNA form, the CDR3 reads TGTGCCAGTAGCGCGGGAAGCACAGATACGCAGTATTTT. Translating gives CASSAGSTDTQYF.

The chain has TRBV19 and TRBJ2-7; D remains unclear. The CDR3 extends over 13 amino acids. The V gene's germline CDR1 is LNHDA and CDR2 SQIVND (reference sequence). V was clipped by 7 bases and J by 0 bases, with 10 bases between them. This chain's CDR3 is CASKAVSSYEQYF. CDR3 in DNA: TGTGCCAGTAAGGCGGTGAGCTCCTACGAGCAGTACTTC.

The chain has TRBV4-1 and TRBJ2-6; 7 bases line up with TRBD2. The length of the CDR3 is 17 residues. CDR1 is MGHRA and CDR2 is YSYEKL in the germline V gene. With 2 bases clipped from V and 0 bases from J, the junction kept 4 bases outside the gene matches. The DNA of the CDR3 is TGCGCCAGCAGCCAAAGCGGGGCGAGCTCTGGGGCCAACGTCCTGACTTTC. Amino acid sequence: CASSQSGASSGANVLTF.

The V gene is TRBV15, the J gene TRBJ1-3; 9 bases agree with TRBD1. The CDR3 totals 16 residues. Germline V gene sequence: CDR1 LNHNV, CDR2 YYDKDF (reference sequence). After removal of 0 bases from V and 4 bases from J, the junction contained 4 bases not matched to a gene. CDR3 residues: CATSRDRGTGGNTIYF. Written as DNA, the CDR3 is TGTGCCACCAGCAGAGATCGCGGGACAGGGGGAAACACCATATATTTT.

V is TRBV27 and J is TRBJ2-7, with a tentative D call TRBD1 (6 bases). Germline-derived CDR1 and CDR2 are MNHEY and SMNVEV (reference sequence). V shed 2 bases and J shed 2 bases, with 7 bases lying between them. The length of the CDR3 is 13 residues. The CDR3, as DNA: TGTGCCAGCAGTTTAACAGGGCCCTACGAGCAGTACTTC. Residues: CASSLTGPYEQYF.

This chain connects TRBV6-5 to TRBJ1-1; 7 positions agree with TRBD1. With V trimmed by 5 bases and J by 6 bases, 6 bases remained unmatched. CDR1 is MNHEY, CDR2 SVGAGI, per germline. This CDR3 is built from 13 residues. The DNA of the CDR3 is TGTGCCAGCAGTCTCAGGGGGGCGGCTGAAGCTTTCTTT. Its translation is CASSLRGAAEAFF.

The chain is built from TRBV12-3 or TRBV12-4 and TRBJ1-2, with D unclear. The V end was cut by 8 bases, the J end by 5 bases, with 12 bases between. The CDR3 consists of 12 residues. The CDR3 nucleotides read TGTGCCAGCTTCTCCACAAATTATGGCTACACCTTC. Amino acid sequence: CASFSTNYGYTF.

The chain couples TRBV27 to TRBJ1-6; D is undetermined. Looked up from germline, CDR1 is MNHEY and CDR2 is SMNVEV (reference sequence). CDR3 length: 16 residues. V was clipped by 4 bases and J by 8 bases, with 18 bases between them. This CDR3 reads CASSSPRTFTDSPLHF. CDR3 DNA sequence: TGTGCCAGCAGTTCCCCCCGGACTTTTACCGATTCACCCCTCCACTTT.

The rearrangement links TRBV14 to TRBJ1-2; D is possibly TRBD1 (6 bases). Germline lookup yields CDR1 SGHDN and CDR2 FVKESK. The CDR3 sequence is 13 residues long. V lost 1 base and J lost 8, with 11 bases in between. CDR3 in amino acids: CASSQGTALGYTF. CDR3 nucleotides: TGTGCCAGCAGCCAAGGGACAGCTCTCGGCTACACCTTC.